This T cell receptor (beta chain) was recorded in a study of blood T cell repertoires in COVID-19. Using immunoSEQ multiplex PCR, the repertoire was profiled, and TCRdb retains in-frame clones only, with some absent. The sample consists of hundreds of thousands of clones, around 85% of them appearing once. V gave up 6 bases and J gave up 1 base; unmatched junction bases: 5. CDR3 length equals 15 residues. Germline V gene sequence: CDR1 SNHLY, CDR2 FYNNEI. The sequenced sample consisted of peripheral blood. The rearrangement joins TRBV2 to TRBJ1-1, with TRBD1 identical over 10 bases. The receptor was derived from a man aged 50-59 years with active or convalescent COVID-19. This CDR3 is CASSLRTGGNTEAFF. In nucleotides, the CDR3 is TGTGCCAGCAGCCTCCGGACAGGGGGGAACACTGAAGCTTTCTTT.